This passage covers 15 T cell receptor beta chains from one sample sequenced in a study of blood T cell repertoires in COVID-19 (TCRdb year 2020). The library was produced with the immunoSEQ multiplex PCR assay. The table was pulled from immuneACCESS by TCRdb, which kept in-frame rearrangements only. Such tables lose some clones; where checked, under half of the loss comes from unresolved V genes, and the rest has no known cause. This sample holds about 95,000 clones; approximately 81% were observed only once. The ten largest clones add up to around a quarter of the sample. Sequencing used peripheral blood. These receptors were collected from a man of 80 years or more with active or convalescent COVID-19.

With respect to this clone: Other DNA variants within this sample encode the same CDR3. The gene calls are TRBV15 and TRBJ1-1; maybe TRBD1 (5 bases). Trimming removed 1 base at V and 1 base at J, with 10 bases between. The germline CDR1 and CDR2 sequences are LNHNV and YYDKDF (reference sequence). This CDR3 contains 15 residues. CDR3 sequence (DNA): TGTGCCACCAGCAGAGGTGGGGGAGGGAACACTGAAGCTTTCTTT. Its protein is CATSRGGGGNTEAFF.

This chain links TRBV21-1 with TRBJ2-3; the listed D gene, TRBD2, was not tested against the DNA. TRBV21-1 is a listed pseudogene. CDR3 length: 19 amino acids. The CDR3 region has the DNA TGTGCCAGCAGCAAAGGGGGACTAGCGGGGACTTCTCACACAGATACGCAGTATTTT. Amino acids: CASSKGGLAGTSHTDTQYF.

This rearrangement joins TRBV14 to TRBJ2-3; D is possibly TRBD1 (5 bases). The ends were cut back, 4 bases at V and 3 bases at J, with 11 bases in the middle. The CDR3 has 14 amino acids. The germline V gene encodes CDR1 SGHDN and CDR2 FVKESK. DNA for the CDR3: TGTGCCAGCAGCCCGTTCCAGGGTACAGATACGCAGTATTTT. As protein: CASSPFQGTDTQYF.

The chain carries TRBV3-1 (or the pseudogene TRBV3-2) and TRBJ2-5, with 9 bases that match TRBD2. V lost 5 bases to trimming and J lost 4 bases; unmatched junction nucleotides: 17. CDR1 and CDR2 from the germline V gene are LGHDT and YNNKEL (reference sequence). This CDR3 has 18 amino acids. CDR3 DNA sequence: TGTGCCAGCAGCTTAGCTCGCGGGGGGGCGGGAGGTGGAGAGACCCAGTACTTC. Translated: CASSLARGGAGGGETQYF.

The rearrangement links TRBV9 to TRBJ2-7; 12 nucleotides agree with TRBD1. The CDR3 spans 16 residues. CDR1 is SGDLS, CDR2 YYNGEE, per germline. J gave up 3 bases and V 3 bases, and 7 bases lay outside the gene matches. The CDR3 nucleotides are TGTGCCAGCAGCGCTCATGGGGACAGGGGGCTCTACGAGCAGTACTTC. As protein: CASSAHGDRGLYEQYF.

The chain employs TRBV10-1 and TRBJ1-4; D is unresolved. This CDR3 has 17 residues. CDR1 and CDR2 (germline): WNHNN, SYGVQD (reference sequence). V gave up 6 bases and J gave up 7 bases, with 24 bases separating them. CDR3 sequence reads: CASRGKRPPGRGEKLFF. The DNA of the CDR3 is TGCGCCAGCAGGGGTAAGCGGCCCCCAGGTCGGGGTGAAAAACTGTTTTTT.

This clone was counted once. This chain joins TRBV7-9 and TRBJ2-6, with D possibly being TRBD2 (5 bases). This CDR3 region has 15 residues. Trimming shortened V by 6 bases and J by 0 bases, and 9 bases separated the two germline ends. Germline assignment: CDR1 SEHNR and CDR2 FQNEAQ (reference sequence). For the CDR3, the DNA is TGTGCCAGCAGTCGGGGAACCTCTGGGGCCAACGTCCTGACTTTC. The encoded protein is CASSRGTSGANVLTF.

The chain links TRBV2 to TRBJ2-3, with D tentatively TRBD2 (7 bases). Germline V CDR1 and CDR2: SNHLY, FYNNEI. The germline V and J ends were trimmed by 1 base and 6 bases, with 11 bases remaining between them. This CDR3 spans 14 amino acids. CDR3 amino acids: CASSEGGGRDTQYF. The DNA of the CDR3 is TGTGCCAGCAGTGAAGGGGGGGGCAGGGATACGCAGTATTTT.

J is TRBJ2-2 and V is TRBV6-5; D is unresolved. In germline, CDR1 is MNHEY, CDR2 SVGAGI. There are 14 residues in the CDR3. V gave up 6 bases and J gave up 8 bases, with 16 bases separating them. CDR3 sequence reads: CASSPGLLRGELFF. CDR3 coding DNA: TGTGCCAGCAGCCCAGGTCTCCTCAGAGGGGAGCTGTTTTTT.

V usage is TRBV6-5 and J usage is TRBJ1-2; 9 bases align to TRBD1. The ends lost 5 bases at V and 0 bases at J; junction bases unmatched: 4. The CDR3 totals 15 residues. The germline V gene has CDR1 MNHEY and CDR2 SVGAGI. The CDR3 nucleotides read TGTGCCAGCAGTCTCGGGACAGGGACTAACTATGGCTACACCTTC. It encodes CASSLGTGTNYGYTF.

V is TRBV12-5 and J is TRBJ2-1; 14 positions agree with TRBD2. Germline CDR1 LGHNT, CDR2 FRNRAP. V lost 3 bases and J lost 7; bases outside the gene matches: 11. This CDR3 contains 18 residues. The CDR3 coding sequence is TGTGCTAGTGGTTTTGCAATGACTAGCGGGGGGGCTGGGAATGAGCAGTTCTTC. This codes for CASGFAMTSGGAGNEQFF.

The chain has TRBV11-3 and TRBJ1-1; 7 nucleotides line up with TRBD1. The CDR3 sequence is 14 residues long. The V gene's germline CDR1 is SGHNT and CDR2 YENEEA. The V and J ends lost 4 bases and 1 base, in that order; junction bases with no gene match: 3. Here the CDR3 DNA reads TGTGCCAGCAGCTCAGGGGGGCAGAACACTGAAGCTTTCTTT. As protein: CASSSGGQNTEAFF.

The chain combines TRBV12-3 or TRBV12-4 with TRBJ1-2; TRBD1 matches at 7 bases. With 6 bases clipped from V and 8 bases from J, the junction kept 9 bases outside the gene matches. The CDR3 is 13 amino acids. The CDR3 DNA sequence: TGTGCCAGCAGCTTTAGACAGGGAAAAGGCTACACCTTC. This translates into CASSFRQGKGYTF.

V gene TRBV7-2 combines with J gene TRBJ2-5; TRBD2 matches 7 bases. Per germline, CDR1 SGHTA and CDR2 FQGNSA. The V and J ends lost 1 base and 4 bases, in that order; junction bases with no gene match: 6. CDR3 size: 15 residues. Written as DNA, the CDR3 is TGTGCCAGCAGCTTAGGGCGGGGGTTGAGAGAGACCCAGTACTTC. This encodes CASSLGRGLRETQYF.

This clone was observed a handful of times. The chain carries TRBV2 and TRBJ1-1, with D unresolved. CDR1 and CDR2 from the germline V gene are SNHLY and FYNNEI. Trimming stripped 4 bases from V and 0 bases from J, with 6 bases between. The CDR3 has 13 residues. CDR3 sequence (DNA): TGTGCCAGCAGTGCGGTTATGAACACTGAAGCTTTCTTT. Protein sequence: CASSAVMNTEAFF.